The T cell receptor beta chain described here comes from a study of T cells in Graves' hyperthyroidism and ophthalmopathy. For the study at large: The authors collected peripheral blood at initial diagnosis, before any treatment.

No ophthalmopathy progression within 18 months constituted stable Graves' hyperthyroidism. Patients aged 18 to 65 with hyperthyroidism were newly diagnosed, with duration under 2 months. The germline V gene has CDR1 SEHNR and CDR2 FQNEAQ (reference sequence). The CDR3 has 14 residues. V lost 5 bases to trimming and J lost 1 base; unmatched junction nucleotides: 1. Regions amplified from RNA transcripts were the TCR beta CDR3 regions. TCR CDR3 regions were first amplified by RT-PCR with HTBI primers. Via MiXCR, TCRdb re-called the multiplex PCR reads, giving one row per CDR3 protein. The sample holds hundreds of thousands of distinct CDR3 sequences, about 14% seen once. This clonotype has a count of ten or more.

This chain uses TRBV7-9 with TRBJ2-2; 7 bases are a match to TRBD1. Sequencing was carried out using blood. This sequence originates from a woman aged 18-29 years with Graves' hyperthyroidism. DNA for the CDR3: TGTGCCAGCAGCAGGACAGGGAACACCGGGGAGCTGTTTTTT. Amino acid sequence: CASSRTGNTGELFF.